A single sample gave rise to the 18 T cell receptor beta chains below, sequenced in a study of T cell clones after liver transplantation. Libraries were prepared by immunoSEQ multiplex PCR; TCRdb keeps only in-frame clonotypes and omits some of them. Of over 5,500 clones in the sample, about 80% were seen once. This material consisted of CD8+ T cells from blood, taken 24 months after liver transplant. The source is a human patient who received a liver transplant. Some T cells may possibly be graft donor cells.

This chain joins TRBV28 and TRBJ2-7, with D possibly being TRBD1 (6 bases). Trimming cost V 7 bases and J 2 bases, with 9 bases left between them. This CDR3 comprises 12 residues. Germline loops: CDR1 MDHEN, CDR2 SYDVKM. Here the CDR3 reads CASTRDTYEQYF. CDR3 nucleotide sequence: TGTGCCAGCACCCGGGACACCTACGAGCAGTACTTC.

V is TRBV9 and J is TRBJ2-2, with D unresolved. Germline CDR1 is SGDLS and CDR2 is YYNGEE. Trimming shortened V by 0 bases and J by 5 bases, and 5 bases separated the two germline ends. The length of the CDR3 is 13 residues. This CDR3 reads CASSVVGTGELFF. For the CDR3, the DNA is TGTGCCAGCAGCGTAGTGGGAACCGGGGAGCTGTTTTTT.

A few counts support this clone. The chain uses TRBV5-5 and TRBJ2-7, with 7 bases lining up with TRBD1. J was trimmed by 7 bases and V by 2 bases; bases with no gene match: 9. Germline V gene sequence: CDR1 SGHKS, CDR2 YYEKEE (reference sequence). This CDR3 has 14 amino acids. CDR3 coding DNA: TGTGCCAGCAGCTTTGGGGCAGGGGGAGATGAGCAGTACTTC. Protein: CASSFGAGGDEQYF.

V gene TRBV6-5 combines with J gene TRBJ2-7; 10 nucleotides match TRBD2. V was clipped by 2 bases and J by 6 bases; unmatched bases: 7. The CDR3 is 15 amino acids. Germline lookup yields CDR1 MNHEY and CDR2 SVGAGI. The CDR3 DNA is TGTGCCAGCAGTTACAGCCTAGCGGGAGATTCCGAGCAGTACTTC. Translation: CASSYSLAGDSEQYF.

This sequence joins TRBV5-1 and TRBJ2-7; D not certain. Germline assignment: CDR1 SGHRS and CDR2 YFSETQ. The CDR3 is 14 amino acids. Trimming cost V 0 bases and J 2 bases, with 9 bases left between them. Here the CDR3 reads CASSLVGQPYEQYF. CDR3 sequence (DNA): TGCGCCAGCAGCTTGGTTGGGCAACCCTACGAGCAGTACTTC.

The rearrangement uses TRBV7-3 and TRBJ2-1; D is possibly TRBD1 or TRBD2 (5 bases each). Trimming cost V 3 bases and J 8 bases, with 8 bases left between them. Germline lookup yields CDR1 SGHTA and CDR2 FQGTGA. There are 12 residues in the CDR3. The CDR3 nucleotides are TGTGCCAGCAGCTTTGGGGGATATGAGCAGTTCTTC. Translating it yields CASSFGGYEQFF. Combining the CDR3 with reference TRBV7-3 and TRBJ2-1 gives the whole variable domain GAGVSQTPSNKVTEKGKYVELRCDPISGHTALYWYRQSLGQGPEFLIYFQGTGAADDSGLPNDRFFAVRPEGSVSTLKIQRTERGDSAVYLCASSFGGYEQFFGPGTRLTVL.

This chain links TRBV27 with TRBJ1-2, with a tentative D call TRBD1 (6 bases). V was clipped by 4 bases and J by 0 bases, with 12 bases between them. In germline, CDR1 is MNHEY, CDR2 SMNVEV (reference sequence). The length of the CDR3 is 15 residues. The CDR3: CASSWTDHANYGYTF. The CDR3 nucleotides read TGTGCCAGCAGTTGGACAGATCACGCTAACTATGGCTACACCTTC.

The gene calls are TRBV18 and TRBJ2-7; no definite D call. The CDR3 extends over 12 amino acids. V gave up 3 bases and J gave up 3 bases, with 6 bases separating them. CDR1 is KGHSH and CDR2 is LQKENI in the germline V gene. In nucleotides, the CDR3 is TGTGCCAGCTCACCCACCAACTACGAGCAGTACTTC. This sequence encodes CASSPTNYEQYF.

The chain links TRBV4-1 to TRBJ2-2, with TRBD2 identical over 7 bases. Germline loops: CDR1 MGHRA, CDR2 YSYEKL. The length of the CDR3 is 13 residues. The V gene end was trimmed by 4 bases and the J gene end by 6 bases; junction bases not matched to a gene: 2. The CDR3 nucleotides are TGCGCCAGCAGCCCGAGCGGGGCCGGGGAGCTGTTTTTT. Translated, it gives CASSPSGAGELFF.

This chain joins TRBV11-2 and TRBJ2-1; TRBD2 matches at 13 bases. Trimming took 4 bases from V and 5 from J; bases not matched to a gene: 2. CDR1 is SGHAT, CDR2 FQNNGV, per germline. The CDR3 loop spans 15 amino acids. CDR3 DNA sequence: TGTGCCAGCAGCTCGGGACTAGCGGGGAACAATGAGCAGTTCTTC. Translated, it gives CASSSGLAGNNEQFF.

The genes are TRBV7-9 and TRBJ2-2; 8 bases align to TRBD1. This CDR3 is built from 12 residues. The germline gives CDR1 SEHNR, CDR2 FQNEAQ (reference sequence). With 11 bases clipped from V and 1 base from J, the junction kept 0 bases outside the gene matches. This chain's CDR3 is CAGTGNTGELFF. In DNA, the CDR3 is TGTGCCGGGACAGGGAACACCGGGGAGCTGTTTTTT.

The V gene is TRBV11-2, the J gene TRBJ2-1, with D possibly matching TRBD1 (6 bases). Germline loops: CDR1 SGHAT, CDR2 FQNNGV. V lost 2 bases, J lost 0 bases, and 11 bases lay in between. This CDR3 is built from 16 residues. The DNA for the CDR3 is TGTGCCAGCAGCTTAAAGGGGGTTAGCTCCTACAATGAGCAGTTCTTC. This codes for CASSLKGVSSYNEQFF.

In its sample, this clone was seen once. J is TRBJ1-2 and V is TRBV11-1, with D unclear. Trimming removed 1 base from V and 8 bases from J, with 11 bases in between. The CDR3 length is 13 residues. CDR1 and CDR2 (germline): SGHAT, FQDESV (reference sequence). CDR3 coding DNA: TGTGCCAGCAGCTTAGGACACGTCGGAGGCTACACCTTC. Translated: CASSLGHVGGYTF. Full variable domain (outside the CDR3, taken from reference TRBV11-1 and TRBJ1-2): EAEVAQSPRYKITEKSQAVAFWCDPISGHATLYWYRQILGQGPELLVQFQDESVVDDSQLPKDRFSAERLKGVDSTLKIQPAELGDSAMYLCASSLGHVGGYTFGSGTRLTVV.

The chain recombines TRBV11-3 with TRBJ2-1; TRBD1 agrees at 9 bases. The junction had 11 bases not matched to a gene; V was cut back by 5 bases and J by 6 bases. The CDR3 loop spans 16 amino acids. Germline CDR1 and CDR2: SGHNT and YENEEA. This CDR3 is CASSTTGTGLGNEQFF. CDR3 DNA: TGTGCCAGCAGCACCACCGGGACAGGGTTGGGCAATGAGCAGTTCTTC.

The count of this clone is one. The rearrangement links TRBV4-1 to TRBJ1-6; 11 nucleotides align to TRBD1. V trimming: 5 bases; J trimming: 9 bases; junction bases outside the gene matches: 9. The CDR3 covers 16 residues. Germline lookup yields CDR1 MGHRA and CDR2 YSYEKL. The CDR3 here is CASSSGTGQGGSPLHF. CDR3 in DNA: TGCGCCAGCAGCTCTGGCACGGGACAGGGGGGTTCACCCCTCCACTTT.

The chain employs TRBV27 and TRBJ1-4; no reliable D call. CDR1 and CDR2 (germline): MNHEY, SMNVEV (reference sequence). The CDR3 has 15 residues. V was trimmed by 5 bases and J by 6 bases, leaving 16 bases between them. The CDR3 DNA reads as TGTGCCAGCAGTCCCTGGGCGGGCCCATATGAAAAACTGTTTTTT. Protein: CASSPWAGPYEKLFF.

The table lists this clone with a few counts. The CDR3 loop is CASSRGPGHTSHEQYF. In DNA, the CDR3 is TGTGCCAGCAGCCGAGGGCCAGGCCATACTTCTCACGAGCAGTACTTC. This chain links TRBV5-8 with TRBJ2-7, with D maybe TRBD2 (5 bases). Germline CDR1 reads SGHTS; CDR2 reads YDEGEE. V lost 4 bases to trimming and J lost 5 bases, with 22 bases between them. The CDR3 sequence is 16 residues long.

The V and J genes are TRBV5-5 and TRBJ1-4, with D possibly matching TRBD1 (5 bases). Germline V gene data show CDR1 as SGHKS and CDR2 as YYEKEE (reference sequence). This CDR3 region has 15 residues. The V gene lost 1 base and the J gene lost 6 bases, with 13 bases spanning the gap. The CDR3 sequence: CASSLWRDGYEKLFF. The DNA for the CDR3 is TGTGCCAGCAGCTTGTGGCGGGACGGGTATGAAAAACTGTTTTTT.